One sample yielded the 16 T cell receptor beta chains listed below, sequenced in a study of PD-1 blockade in mismatch repair-deficient tumors. The repertoire was sequenced with immunoSEQ multiplex PCR; TCRdb's copy has only in-frame clones and lacks some. Of 100,000 to 150,000 clones in the sample, approximately 90% were seen once. This material consisted of peripheral blood, taken 44 weeks after starting pembrolizumab. These TCRs come from an adult with mismatch repair-deficient cancer.

The chain employs TRBV11-2 and TRBJ2-1; perhaps TRBD1 as D (5 bases). V shed 5 bases and J shed 1 base, with 6 bases lying between them. Looked up from germline, CDR1 is SGHAT and CDR2 is FQNNGV. This CDR3 has 13 residues. The CDR3 is CASSQGSYNEQFF. DNA for the CDR3: TGTGCCAGCAGCCAGGGATCCTACAATGAGCAGTTCTTC. Using reference TRBV11-2 and TRBJ2-1 for the parts outside the CDR3, the full variable domain is EAGVAQSPRYKIIEKRQSVAFWCNPISGHATLYWYQQILGQGPKLLIQFQNNGVVDDSQLPKDRFSAERLKGVDSTLKIQPAKLEDSAVYLCASSQGSYNEQFFGPGTRLTVL.

This chain connects TRBV12-2 to TRBJ1-1; TRBD1, the table's D call, was not compared with the DNA. TRBV12-2 is a documented pseudogene. The CDR3 totals 15 residues. This CDR3 reads CASRLLPTANTEAFF. Here the CDR3 DNA reads TGTGCAAGTCGCCTTCTACCGACAGCGAACACTGAAGCTTTCTTT.

The V call is TRBV14, the J call TRBJ1-2; D is uncertain. V was cut by 1 base and J by 8 bases, with 20 bases left in between. Germline loops: CDR1 SGHDN, CDR2 FVKESK. This CDR3 spans 16 amino acids. CDR3 region: CASSQVEKGGSRGYTF. CDR3 in DNA: TGTGCCAGCAGCCAAGTCGAAAAGGGAGGATCTCGGGGCTACACCTTC.

The chain employs TRBV15 and TRBJ2-3; D is undetermined. Germline V gene sequence: CDR1 LNHNV, CDR2 YYDKDF (reference sequence). V was clipped by 4 bases and J by 3 bases, with 11 bases between them. The length of the CDR3 is 14 residues. The CDR3 region has the DNA TGTGCCACCAGCACCCTGGTTCGGACAGATACGCAGTATTTT. Translated, it gives CATSTLVRTDTQYF.

The chain combines TRBV5-4 with TRBJ2-3; 8 bases are a match to TRBD2. There are 15 residues in the CDR3. With 5 bases clipped from V and 1 base from J, the junction kept 6 bases outside the gene matches. Germline V gene data show CDR1 as SGHNT and CDR2 as YYREEE (reference sequence). The DNA of the CDR3 is TGTGCCAGCAGTTCGAGCGGGAGACGCACAGATACGCAGTATTTT. Protein: CASSSSGRRTDTQYF.

DNA for the CDR3: TGTGCCAGCAGTTTCCCGTCCGGGGTGAATAATGAGCAGTTCTTC. Translating it yields CASSFPSGVNNEQFF. The genes are TRBV28 and TRBJ2-1, with D maybe TRBD2 (5 bases). Trimming cost V 3 bases and J 7 bases, with 16 bases left between them. Looked up from germline, CDR1 is MDHEN and CDR2 is SYDVKM. The CDR3 is made up of 15 amino acids.

The V call is TRBV6-1, the J call TRBJ2-7; no firm D call. CDR3 size: 14 residues. The germline gives CDR1 MNHNS, CDR2 SASEGT. Trimming removed 5 bases from V and 6 bases from J, with 17 bases in between. In nucleotides, the CDR3 is TGTGCCAGCAGTCCCACTGTGGGTCCGGGCGAGCAGTACTTC. It codes for CASSPTVGPGEQYF.

V is TRBV5-1 and J is TRBJ2-1; the match to TRBD2 covers 7 bases. The length of the CDR3 is 16 residues. Germline CDR1 and CDR2: SGHRS and YFSETQ. Trimming took 0 bases from V and 3 from J; bases not matched to a gene: 6. The CDR3 nucleotides are TGCGCCAGCAGCTTGGGGGGGGGAGCGGGCTACAATGAGCAGTTCTTC. Translating it yields CASSLGGGAGYNEQFF.

The J gene is TRBJ1-1, the V gene TRBV23-1; D possibly corresponds to TRBD1 (6 bases). TRBV23-1 is placed among ORFs of uncertain function. This CDR3 has 13 residues. Trimming took off 2 bases at V and 5 bases at J, with 9 bases between the two ends. The CDR3 DNA follows: TGCGCCAGCAGTCAAGAAGGGGGTACTGAAGCTTTCTTT. It codes for CASSQEGGTEAFF.

The count of this clone is one. The chain couples TRBV4-2 to TRBJ2-2; the match to TRBD2 covers 8 bases. V was pared by 4 bases and J by 3 bases, with 7 bases of the junction left unmatched. CDR1 and CDR2 (germline): LGHNA, YNFKEQ. The CDR3 contains 16 residues. CDR3 in amino acids: CASSPQAGADTGELFF. The CDR3 nucleotides are TGTGCCAGCAGCCCTCAAGCGGGAGCGGACACCGGGGAGCTGTTTTTT.

The rearrangement uses TRBV7-9 and TRBJ2-3; D not resolved. Germline V CDR1 and CDR2: SEHNR, FQNEAQ (reference sequence). Trimming removed 8 bases at V and 5 bases at J, with 8 bases between. This CDR3 is built from 11 residues. The CDR3, as DNA: TGTGCCAGCTCCCTTCGAGATACGCAGTATTTT. Its translation: CASSLRDTQYF.

This clone was found once. This chain connects TRBV12-5 to TRBJ2-3; D not certain. Trimming left V 3 bases short and J 0 bases short, with 10 bases between. The CDR3 contains 15 residues. From germline, CDR1 is LGHNT and CDR2 FRNRAP. CDR3 in DNA: TGTGCTAGTGGTTTTACGAGCTCTAGCACAGATACGCAGTATTTT. Protein product: CASGFTSSSTDTQYF.

V usage is TRBV9 and J usage is TRBJ2-1; no definite D call. CDR3 size: 13 residues. V lost 0 bases and J lost 8, with 9 bases in between. Germline assignment: CDR1 SGDLS and CDR2 YYNGEE. CDR3 sequence reads: CASSVGYSDEQFF. As DNA, the CDR3 is TGTGCCAGCAGCGTAGGTTACTCGGATGAGCAGTTCTTC.

The CDR3 nucleotides read TGTGCCAGCAGCTTAATAAGCGACTACGAGCAGTACTTC. Amino acid sequence: CASSLISDYEQYF. The chain links TRBV7-9 to TRBJ2-7; D not resolved. Germline CDR1 SEHNR, CDR2 FQNEAQ (reference sequence). The V end lost 2 bases, the J end lost 3 bases, and 8 bases lay between the germline ends. The CDR3 extends over 13 amino acids.

The chain couples TRBV9 to TRBJ1-2, with no clear D. Trimming shortened V by 3 bases and J by 1 base, and 13 bases separated the two germline ends. Germline V gene sequence: CDR1 SGDLS, CDR2 YYNGEE. The length of the CDR3 is 15 residues. The CDR3 loop is CASSDGGRVNYGYTF. The CDR3 DNA follows: TGTGCCAGCAGCGATGGTGGGAGGGTTAACTATGGCTACACCTTC.

The DNA of the CDR3 is TGTGCCTGGAATGGACAGTTCTATGGTGAGCAGTTCTTC. Translation gives CAWNGQFYGEQFF. This chain joins TRBV30 and TRBJ2-1; D is perhaps TRBD1 (6 bases). CDR3 length equals 13 residues. V was clipped by 4 bases and J by 9 bases, with 16 bases between them. Per germline, CDR1 GTSNPN and CDR2 SVGIG (reference sequence).